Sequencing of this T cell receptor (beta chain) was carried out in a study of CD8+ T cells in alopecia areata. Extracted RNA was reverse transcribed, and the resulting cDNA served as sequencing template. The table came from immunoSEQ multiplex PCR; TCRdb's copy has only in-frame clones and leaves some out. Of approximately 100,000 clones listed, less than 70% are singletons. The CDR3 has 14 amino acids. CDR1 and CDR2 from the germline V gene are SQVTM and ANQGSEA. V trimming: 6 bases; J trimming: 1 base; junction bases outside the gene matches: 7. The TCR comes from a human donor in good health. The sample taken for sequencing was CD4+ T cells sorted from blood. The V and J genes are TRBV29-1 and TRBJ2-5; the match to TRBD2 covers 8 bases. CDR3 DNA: TGCAGCGTGGCCAGACTAGCGCCCCAAGAGACCCAGTACTTC. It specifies CSVARLAPQETQYF. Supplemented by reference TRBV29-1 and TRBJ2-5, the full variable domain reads SAVISQKPSRDICQRGTSLTIQCQVDSQVTMMFWYRQQPGQSLTLIATANQGSEATYESGFVIDKFPISRPNLTFSTLTVSNMSPEDSSIYLCSVARLAPQETQYFGPGTRLLVL.